The 15 T cell receptor beta chains below all came from one sample that was sequenced in a study of blood T cell repertoires in COVID-19. Assay used: immunoSEQ multiplex PCR; TCRdb lists only in-frame clones, some missing. The top ten clones hold roughly 2.3% of a sample with under 75,000 clones, approximately 88% of them seen once. What was sequenced was peripheral blood. The receptors were sampled from a human donor in a cohort sampled during active COVID-19.

V usage is TRBV5-1 and J usage is TRBJ2-2; 9 bases line up with TRBD1. This CDR3 is built from 16 residues. Germline CDR1 and CDR2: SGHRS and YFSETQ. V lost 2 bases to trimming and J lost 2 bases; unmatched junction nucleotides: 4. CDR3 sequence (DNA): TGCGCCAGCAGCTTCGGACAGGGGCGAAACACCGGGGAGCTGTTTTTT. Residues: CASSFGQGRNTGELFF.

This chain joins TRBV29-1 and TRBJ1-2; 7 bases are shared with TRBD1. Germline V lookup: CDR1 SQVTM, CDR2 ANQGSEA. The CDR3 is made up of 13 amino acids. The CDR3 coding sequence is TGCGGGTCGATTTCTGGGACAGCGGAGGGCTACACCTTC. Protein: CGSISGTAEGYTF.

The V gene is TRBV19, the J gene TRBJ1-5, with 7 bases fitting TRBD1. Trimming took 7 bases from V and 4 from J; bases not matched to a gene: 4. In germline, CDR1 is LNHDA, CDR2 SQIVND (reference sequence). The CDR3 runs 13 residues. In nucleotides, the CDR3 is TGTGCCAGTAACAGGGGATGGAATCAGCCCCAGCATTTT. Translation gives CASNRGWNQPQHF. The entire variable domain, with the rest obtained from reference TRBV19 and TRBJ1-5, is as follows: DGGITQSPKYLFRKEGQNVTLSCEQNLNHDAMYWYRQDPGQGLRLIYYSQIVNDFQKGDIAEGYSVSREKKESFPLTVTSAQKNPTAFYLCASNRGWNQPQHFGDGTRLSIL.

J is TRBJ1-2 and V is TRBV11-2; no clear D gene. Germline V gene data show CDR1 as SGHAT and CDR2 as FQNNGV. This CDR3 contains 14 residues. The V gene lost 0 bases and the J gene lost 4 bases, with 9 bases spanning the gap. As DNA, the CDR3 is TGTGCCAGCAGCTTAGATAGCGTCTCCTATGGCTACACCTTC. Protein: CASSLDSVSYGYTF.

The gene calls are TRBV7-8 and TRBJ2-5; perhaps TRBD2 as D (6 bases). In germline, CDR1 is SGHVS, CDR2 FQNEAQ. CDR3 length equals 14 residues. Deletions cut 6 bases from V and 3 bases from J, with 14 bases between. The CDR3 DNA is TGTGCCAGCAGGGAGGGGCTAGCTGAAGAGACCCAGTACTTC. Translated: CASREGLAEETQYF.

The genes are TRBV28 and TRBJ1-1; D perhaps matches TRBD1 (5 bases). Trimming took 3 bases from V and 5 from J, leaving 10 bases between them. CDR3 size: 13 residues. CDR1 MDHEN and CDR2 SYDVKM come from the germline V gene. CDR3 bases: TGTGCCAGCAGTTTGGGGGGGAAGACTGAAGCTTTCTTT. It is translated as CASSLGGKTEAFF.

The J gene is TRBJ1-2, the V gene TRBV7-9; TRBD1 matches 9 bases. Germline assignment: CDR1 SEHNR and CDR2 FQNEAQ (reference sequence). CDR3 length equals 13 residues. V dropped 9 bases and J dropped 7; count of bases not matched to a gene: 9. CDR3 sequence: CASEPGQGGGYTF. CDR3 sequence (DNA): TGTGCCAGTGAGCCGGGACAGGGAGGTGGCTACACCTTC.

The rearrangement joins TRBV9 to TRBJ2-3; TRBD2 agrees at 13 bases. This CDR3 contains 16 residues. V was pared by 3 bases and J by 6 bases, with 7 bases of the junction left unmatched. Germline V gene lookup returns CDR1 SGDLS and CDR2 YYNGEE. The CDR3 bases are TGTGCCAGCAGCGCGCAACTAGCGGGGGGGCTGGATACGCAGTATTTT. It yields the protein CASSAQLAGGLDTQYF.

The rearrangement joins TRBV7-9 to TRBJ1-4, with no clear D. Trimming left V 0 bases short and J 7 bases short, with 12 bases between. The CDR3 runs 15 residues. Germline assignment: CDR1 SEHNR and CDR2 FQNEAQ (reference sequence). The CDR3 nucleotides are TGTGCCAGCAGCTTAGCGCTGGCGGGCGTTGAAAAACTGTTTTTT. Its protein product is CASSLALAGVEKLFF.

The V call is TRBV6-5, the J call TRBJ1-2; a possible D gene is TRBD1 (5 bases). CDR3 length: 13 residues. Germline CDR1 reads MNHEY; CDR2 reads SVGAGI. Trimming removed 11 bases at V and 5 bases at J, with 18 bases between. In nucleotides, the CDR3 is TGTGCCGGGCGGGTCTCGGGGGAGTATGGCTACACCTTC. Amino acids: CAGRVSGEYGYTF.

The J gene is TRBJ1-2, the V gene TRBV28; 9 bases are a match to TRBD1. J was trimmed by 5 bases and V by 6 bases; bases with no gene match: 13. Germline assignment: CDR1 MDHEN and CDR2 SYDVKM. This CDR3 has 16 amino acids. For the CDR3, the DNA is TGTGCCAGCAGCCCCATTACGGGACAGGGCTGGTATGGCTACACCTTC. Translated, it gives CASSPITGQGWYGYTF.

The rearrangement links TRBV6-5 to TRBJ1-5; 7 nucleotides agree with TRBD1. The CDR3 consists of 15 residues. CDR1 is MNHEY and CDR2 is SVGAGI in the germline V gene. The trim removed 0 bases at V and 5 bases at J, leaving 4 bases unmatched. The CDR3 loop is CASSYSLGTDQPQHF. CDR3 nucleotides: TGTGCCAGCAGTTACTCGCTCGGGACAGATCAGCCCCAGCATTTT.

The sample holds one count of this clone. The J gene is TRBJ2-7, the V gene TRBV11-2, with 9 nucleotides matching TRBD2. CDR1 and CDR2 from the germline V gene are SGHAT and FQNNGV. CDR3 length: 16 amino acids. Trimming removed 4 bases from V and 7 bases from J; junction bases left unmatched: 14. This chain's CDR3 is CASSSPTGGGAREQYF. Here the CDR3 DNA reads TGTGCCAGCAGCTCCCCGACTGGCGGGGGGGCTCGGGAGCAGTACTTC. Full variable domain (missing parts from reference TRBV11-2 and TRBJ2-7): EAGVAQSPRYKIIEKRQSVAFWCNPISGHATLYWYQQILGQGPKLLIQFQNNGVVDDSQLPKDRFSAERLKGVDSTLKIQPAKLEDSAVYLCASSSPTGGGAREQYFGPGTRLTVT.

V gene TRBV29-1 combines with J gene TRBJ2-2, with a possible D match to TRBD1 (5 bases). The CDR3 runs 13 residues. CDR1 SQVTM and CDR2 ANQGSEA come from the germline V gene. V was clipped by 1 base and J by 8 bases, with 11 bases between them. The CDR3 loop is CSVEGQGWGELFF. The CDR3 bases are TGCAGCGTTGAAGGGCAGGGTTGGGGGGAGCTGTTTTTT.

The V gene is TRBV5-1, the J gene TRBJ2-5; D is perhaps TRBD1 (7 bases). The CDR3 runs 15 residues. V was clipped by 0 bases and J by 5 bases, with 14 bases between them. The germline V gene encodes CDR1 SGHRS and CDR2 YFSETQ. CDR3 residues: CASSLGGGGDETQYF. DNA of the CDR3: TGCGCCAGCAGCTTGGGAGGAGGGGGCGATGAGACCCAGTACTTC.